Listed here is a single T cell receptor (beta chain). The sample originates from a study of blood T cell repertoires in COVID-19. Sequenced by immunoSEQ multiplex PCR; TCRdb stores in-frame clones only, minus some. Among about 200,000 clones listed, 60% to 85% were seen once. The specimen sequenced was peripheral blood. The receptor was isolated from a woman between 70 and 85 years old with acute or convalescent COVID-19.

Written as DNA, the CDR3 is TGCGCCAGCCGACAGGGGTTTGAGCAGTACTTC. Amino acids: CASRQGFEQYF. The chain uses TRBV5-1 and TRBJ2-7; 8 positions agree with TRBD1. The CDR3 consists of 11 residues. Germline CDR1 SGHRS, CDR2 YFSETQ. The J segment lost 7 bases and the V segment lost 7 bases, leaving 4 bases of the junction unmatched.